The T cell receptor beta chain under discussion was sequenced for a study of T cells after yellow fever vaccination. This clonotype was detected only a few times. Using its own MiXCR run on the 5' RACE reads, TCRdb lists one record per CDR3 protein. This sample carries approximately 510,000 distinct CDR3 sequences, roughly a fifth of them seen once, and the ten largest clones take approximately 15%. The CDR3 loop spans 15 amino acids. CDR1 and CDR2 from the germline V gene are DFQATT and SNEGSKA (reference sequence). V was trimmed by 5 bases and J by 3 bases, leaving 18 bases between them. The chain links TRBV20-1 to TRBJ2-3, with D possibly being TRBD2 (5 bases). The source is a man younger than 35 who received the YFV17D yellow fever vaccine. The starting material was PBMCs, obtained more than 20 days after the first yellow fever vaccination. The CDR3 region is CSASNRRGGTDTQYF. The CDR3 DNA follows: TGCAGTGCTTCCAACCGGAGAGGAGGAACAGATACGCAGTATTTT.